These 8 T cell receptor beta chains share one sample of origin, sequenced in a study of tumor-infiltrating lymphocytes in primary liver carcinoma. Total RNA (roughly 530 ng) served as template for TCR beta cDNA synthesis primed by a constant-region primer. Libraries covering TCR beta were generated through three nested multiplex PCR rounds (using a slightly modified ARM-PCR). TRBV1-TRBV30 forward and Cbeta reverse primers drove the first two approximately 10-cycle rounds. TCRdb processed the multiplex PCR reads anew with MiXCR; each CDR3 protein has one entry. In the table there are 50,000 to 60,000 distinct CDR3 sequences, roughly 80% of which are singletons. Co-extraction of RNA and DNA was performed on about 18-33 mg of unsorted bulk tissue. The specimen was liver tumor tissue from sampling region 5. As for subset: tumor region T5, tumor centre. The receptors shown here come from a man in his forties with primary liver carcinoma and hepatitis B virus infection.

The chain employs TRBV5-5 and TRBJ1-4, with a tentative D call TRBD1 (5 bases). The CDR3 covers 15 residues. Germline lookup yields CDR1 SGHKS and CDR2 YYEKEE (reference sequence). V gave up 2 bases and J gave up 7 bases, with 15 bases separating them. The CDR3: CASSFQGSRGEKLFF. The CDR3 DNA follows: TGTGCCAGCAGCTTTCAGGGCTCGCGGGGTGAAAAACTGTTTTTT.

With respect to this clonotype: The junction departs from the called germline gene at one end, perhaps through a read error. The chain employs TRBV29-1 and TRBJ2-5, with 14 bases matching TRBD2. CDR3 length: 15 residues. From germline, CDR1 is SQVTM and CDR2 ANQGSEA. CDR3 protein: CIVDGTSGSRETQYF. The CDR3 bases are TGCATCGTTGATGGGACTAGCGGGAGTAGGGAGACCCAGTACTTC. The full variable domain, completed using reference TRBV29-1 and TRBJ2-5, is SAVISQKPSRDICQRGTSLTIQCQVDSQVTMMFWYRQQPGQSLTLIATANQGSEATYESGFVIDKFPISRPNLTFSTLTVSNMSPEDSSIYLCIVDGTSGSRETQYFGPGTRLLVL.

Remarks on this clonotype: A read error may account for a junction end that differs from germline. This chain connects TRBV6-1 to TRBJ2-5; the D gene is possibly TRBD1 (6 bases). The CDR3 consists of 13 residues. CDR1 MNHNS and CDR2 SASEGT come from the germline V gene. The CDR3 is CARSRGLGETQYF. For the CDR3, the DNA is TGTGCCCGCAGCAGGGGCTTAGGAGAGACCCAGTACTTC.

Of note for this clonotype: The CDR3 does not end in the conserved phenylalanine or tryptophan, so this is likely a read error. This sequence joins TRBV11-2 and TRBJ2-3; unclear D gene. The CDR3 length is 14 residues. Looked up from germline, CDR1 is SGHAT and CDR2 is FQNNGV. CDR3 in DNA: TGTGCGAGCAGCCCCCCGGGCCTGGCAGATACGCAGTATTCT. Its translation: CASSPPGLADTQYS.

On this clonotype itself: This likely comes from a read error, as the CDR3 has no conserved phenylalanine or tryptophan at its end. The chain employs TRBV4-2 and TRBJ2-1, with 14 nucleotides matching TRBD2. The CDR3 has 16 amino acids. Trimming cost V 3 bases and J 5 bases; bases outside gene matches: 3. Germline CDR1 reads LGHNA; CDR2 reads YNFKEQ. The chain's CDR3 is CASSQATSGRDNEQFL. CDR3 DNA sequence: TGTGCCAGCAGCCAGGCGACTAGCGGGAGGGACAATGAGCAGTTCCTC.

This clonotype was counted a few times. The chain recombines TRBV11-3 with TRBJ2-1, with no clear D. In germline, CDR1 is SGHNT, CDR2 YENEEA. The CDR3 has 14 amino acids. V was cut by 8 bases and J by 5 bases, with 16 bases left in between. This CDR3 is CASGSGLSNNEQFF. Here the CDR3 DNA reads TGTGCCAGCGGCTCAGGCCTCTCGAACAATGAGCAGTTCTTC.

A remark on this clonotype: The junction and the germline gene differ at one end; a read error may be behind it. V is TRBV6-5 and J is TRBJ1-6; D call uncertain. The CDR3 covers 15 residues. Germline V gene lookup returns CDR1 MNHEY and CDR2 SVGAGI. DNA of the CDR3: TGTGCCAGCACTTACACACAGTGGCTGGAGTCACCACTCCACTTT. Residues: CASTYTQWLESPLHF.

This clonotype was seen just once. One junction end disagrees with the germline gene, perhaps due to a read error. This sequence joins TRBV28 and TRBJ2-3; 7 nucleotides line up with TRBD2. This CDR3 region has 16 residues. In germline, CDR1 is MDHEN, CDR2 SYDVKM. CDR3 in amino acids: CASSRRPVAGTVTQYF. CDR3 DNA sequence: TGCGCCAGCAGTCGTCGACCCGTAGCGGGCACAGTTACGCAGTATTTT.